This is a list of T cell receptor beta chains from one sample in a study of CD8+CD57+ T cells in acquired aplastic anemia. One entry per CDR3 protein results from TCRdb running MiXCR on the reads. The sample has roughly 160,000 distinct CDR3 sequences; about 60% are singletons. Source material: sorted CD4+, CD8+, or CD8+CD57+ T cells (not recorded which) from PBMCs. All receptors come from a human donor in good health. Both conserved end residues are part of each CDR3. Fields, in order: J gene, D gene, V gene, clone size, CDR3 protein, CDR3 DNA. D genes are given only for firm matches. Size tells how often a clone was seen (once, few, many) or the class of an expanded clone, and some rows leave it out.

>TRBJ1-2|NA|TRBV7-2|NA
CASSQVQGNGYTF
TGTGCCAGCAGCCAAGTTCAGGGGAACGGCTACACCTTC
>TRBJ2-3|NA|TRBV11-1|NA
CASSSGNTDTQYF
TGTGCCAGCAGCTCCGGCAACACAGATACGCAGTATTTT
>TRBJ2-1|NA|TRBV7-3|many
CASSPLGAYNEQFF
TGTGCCAGCAGCCCCCTAGGGGCCTACAATGAGCAGTTCTTC
>TRBJ1-6|NA|TRBV5-4|few
CASSLPGLDSPLHF
TGTGCCAGCAGCTTACCAGGATTAGATTCACCCCTCCACTTT
>TRBJ2-7|NA|TRBV7-2|NA
CASRPYVDSREQYF
TGTGCCAGCAGGCCTTACGTCGACTCCCGCGAGCAGTACTTC
>TRBJ1-2|NA|TRBV29-1|NA
CSVSRDSFVTF
TGCAGCGTTTCCCGAGACAGCTTCGTCACCTTC
>TRBJ1-2|NA|TRBV9|NA
CASSVGQKNGYTF
TGTGCCAGCAGCGTCGGACAGAAGAATGGCTACACCTTC
>TRBJ2-3|TRBD2|TRBV5-1|many
CASSLSVGLAGVPSDGDTQYF
TGCGCCAGCAGCTTGTCAGTGGGACTAGCGGGAGTGCCCTCAGATGGAGATACGCAGTATTTT
>TRBJ1-1|NA|TRBV20-1|NA
CSARGQTGTEAFF
TGCAGTGCCCGTGGACAGACGGGTACTGAAGCTTTCTTT
>TRBJ2-7|NA|TRBV2|NA
CASTEEGYEQYF
TGTGCCAGCACCGAAGAGGGGTACGAGCAGTACTTC
>TRBJ2-3|TRBD2|TRBV7-3|NA
CASSLGPLAGRTDTQYF
TGTGCCAGCAGCTTAGGCCCACTAGCGGGGAGGACAGATACGCAGTATTTT
>TRBJ1-5|NA|TRBV10-2|NA
CASSEWGKNQPQHF
TGCGCCAGCAGTGAGTGGGGGAAGAATCAGCCCCAGCATTTT
>TRBJ2-2|TRBD2|TRBV20-1|NA
CSARRLAADTGELFF
TGCAGTGCTAGACGACTAGCGGCGGACACCGGGGAGCTGTTTTTT
>TRBJ2-7|NA|TRBV5-4|NA
CASSLNYLYEQYF
TGTGCCAGCAGCTTGAACTACCTGTACGAGCAGTACTTC
>TRBJ1-4|NA|TRBV5-1|NA
CASSLAASRANEKLFF
TGCGCCAGCAGCTTGGCGGCGAGCAGGGCTAATGAAAAACTGTTTTTT
>TRBJ2-5|NA|TRBV7-9|NA
CASSPRQETQYF
TGTGCCAGCAGCCCCCGCCAAGAGACCCAGTACTTC
>TRBJ2-1|TRBD2|TRBV20-1|few
CSARRGGGNEQFF
TGCAGTGCTCGGCGGGGCGGGGGTAATGAGCAGTTCTTC
>TRBJ1-6|TRBD1|TRBV20-1|NA
CSARDRAPGAYSSPLHF
TGCAGTGCTCGGGACAGGGCCCCAGGAGCCTATAGTTCACCCCTCCACTTT
>TRBJ1-5|NA|TRBV29-1|NA
CSVGTGTSNQPQHF
TGCAGCGTTGGAACAGGGACCTCCAATCAGCCCCAGCATTTT
>TRBJ2-7|NA|TRBV10-3|NA
CAISPVGGAQSYEQYF
TGTGCCATCAGTCCGGTCGGCGGGGCCCAGAGCTACGAGCAGTACTTC
>TRBJ2-5|NA|TRBV28|NA
CASSSLTWGQETQYF
TGTGCCAGCAGTTCACTGACATGGGGCCAAGAGACCCAGTACTTC
>TRBJ1-1|NA|TRBV2|many
CASSDRENPEAFF
TGTGCCAGCAGTGACAGGGAGAATCCTGAAGCTTTCTTT
>TRBJ2-1|NA|TRBV28|NA
CASSLRTGGEQFF
TGTGCCAGCAGTTTAAGGACGGGTGGTGAGCAGTTCTTC